Sequencing of this T cell receptor (beta chain) was carried out in a study of cytomegalovirus exposure and HLA in healthy donors. This CDR3 region has 17 residues. The V and J ends lost 6 bases and 5 bases, in that order; junction bases with no gene match: 14. Germline lookup yields CDR1 MNHEY and CDR2 SMNVEV (reference sequence). On this clone: Its specificity is not known.

A multiplex PCR was run with 60 Vbeta primers and 13 Jbeta primers. Repertoires were generated with immunoSEQ multiplex PCR, while TCRdb's copy carries only in-frame clones and drops some. The sample has about 210,000 clones; the top ten hold around 0.95%. Findings and limits, study-wide: Most CMV-associated TCR beta chains appeared HLA-restricted in a later analysis. Confirmation in vitro established that three CMV-associated chains were specific for CMV antigens. Reports indicate that TCR beta sequences accurately predicted the HLA-A and HLA-B alleles of most subjects. Earlier analysis found most TCR beta V segments productive about 87% or about 30% of the time.

V and J are TRBV27 and TRBJ1-1; 11 positions agree with TRBD1. The specimen was PBMCs. This TCR came from a young woman in good health and CMV-seropositive. The CDR3 spells CASRKLNRDRGLTEAFF. The CDR3 region has the DNA TGTGCCAGCAGGAAGCTAAACCGGGACAGGGGGTTGACTGAAGCTTTCTTT.